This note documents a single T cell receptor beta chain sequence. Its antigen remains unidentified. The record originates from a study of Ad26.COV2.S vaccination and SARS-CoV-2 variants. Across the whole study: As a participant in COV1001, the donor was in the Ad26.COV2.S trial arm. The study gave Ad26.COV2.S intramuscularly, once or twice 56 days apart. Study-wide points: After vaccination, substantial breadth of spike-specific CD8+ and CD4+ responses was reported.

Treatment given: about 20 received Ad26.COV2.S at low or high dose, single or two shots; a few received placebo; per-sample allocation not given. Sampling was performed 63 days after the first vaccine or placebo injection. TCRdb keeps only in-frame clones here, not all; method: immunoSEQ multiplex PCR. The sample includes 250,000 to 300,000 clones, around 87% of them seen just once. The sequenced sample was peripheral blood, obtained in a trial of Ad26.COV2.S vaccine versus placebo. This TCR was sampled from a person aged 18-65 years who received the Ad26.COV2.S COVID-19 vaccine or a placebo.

The DNA of the CDR3 is TGTGCTAGTGGTCCCCCGCGGGACGCCGAAGCCACAGATACGCAGTATTTT. It specifies CASGPPRDAEATDTQYF. The chain recombines TRBV12-5 with TRBJ2-3; TRBD2 is a possible D gene (6 bases). Deletions cut 5 bases from V and 2 bases from J, with 20 bases between. In germline, CDR1 is LGHNT, CDR2 FRNRAP. There are 17 residues in the CDR3.